The source of this TCR beta chain is a study of metastatic and nonmetastatic thyroid tumors. Study-level information: Malignant thyroid and benign thyroid patients provided blood and tumor or nodule tissue whose repertoires were compared. Findings of the study overall: In blood and tumor, TCR beta diversity was reportedly significantly higher in malignant thyroid tumors than in benign nodules.

The authors' processing: Differences in CDR3 between clinicopathological groups were drawn on to build a classifier intended to discriminate distant-metastatic papillary thyroid cancer patients. TCRdb reprocessed the PCR reads via MiXCR. The V and J calls were determined by TCRdb, not by the authors. Of under 20,000 clones listed, approximately 16% are singletons. This clone was detected ten times or more. The antigen is unknown. CDR3 length: 17 amino acids. CDR1 is MDHEN and CDR2 is SYDVKM in the germline V gene. V was clipped by 4 bases and J by 0 bases, with 18 bases between them. Every patient was untreated before thyroid surgery.

The chain uses TRBV28 and TRBJ1-1, with a tentative D call TRBD1 (5 bases). Sequenced material: blood. This clonotype was obtained from a male donor with papillary thyroid cancer or a benign thyroid nodule (not recorded which). Some clones in this sample may be carry-over from other donors' samples. This chain's CDR3 is CASSSLPGPIMNTEAFF. The CDR3 nucleotides are TGTGCCAGCAGTTCCCTCCCAGGGCCGATCATGAACACTGAAGCTTTCTTT.